This T cell receptor (beta chain) originates from a study of OX40 agonist ivuxolimab in advanced cancers. At the level of the whole study: Ivuxolimab was a fully human IgG2 agonistic monoclonal antibody targeting the costimulatory receptor OX40 (CD134). Patients were allowed to have had prior anti-PD-1, anti-PD-L1 or anti-CTLA-4 therapy, and approximately 39% of the dose-escalation patients had been treated with checkpoint inhibitors. The purpose of peripheral TCRbeta sequencing was to test whether ivuxolimab changed TCR sequence diversity and led to clonal T-cell expansion. Partial responses occurred in three dose-escalation patients: two with cutaneous melanoma and one with hepatocellular carcinoma. Of the 50 to 55 patients in dose escalation, some 20 had hepatocellular carcinoma, some 15 had melanoma, 9 had renal cell carcinoma and 9 had head and neck cancer. The paper covers the monotherapy dose-escalation part of the phase I ivuxolimab trial, which included N of about 56 patients. A male proportion of almost 85% and a mean age of approximately 58 years, ranging from 23 to 79, were recorded for the dose-escalation cohort. Intravenous ivuxolimab was administered to patients every 2 weeks at six dose levels: 0.01, 0.1, 0.3, 1.5, 3 and 10 mg/kg. Broader findings and caveats from the paper: Antigen specificity was not determined for the clonally expanded peripheral T cells. At doses of 0.1 to 3.0 mg/kg, clonal expansion of both CD4+ and CD8+ T cells in blood was seen between baseline and week 6. In the 0.1-3.0 mg/kg groups, partial responders had among the lowest normalized peripheral clonal expansion, particularly in CD8+ T cells. After ivuxolimab, CD8+ T cells had more expanded clones than CD4+ T cells on average. Low levels of normalized T-cell clonal expansion were also seen in some patients who did not respond.

On this clone: The antigen this receptor binds is unknown. No much larger clone exists at a distance of one base, and base qualities are not known.

From cysteine to phenylalanine, the CDR3 is 14 amino acids long. Solely the CDR3 DNA is kept, with 42 bases framed from the first base. V loses 3 bases, J loses 1 base, and the germline ends lie 9 bases apart. Based on the germline V gene (reference sequence), the CDR1 and CDR2 sequences are SGHNT and YYREEE. For sequencing of the TCRbeta CDR3 region, genomic DNA was extracted from the sorted cells. The immunoSEQ Assay was used to sequence the TCRbeta CDR3 regions. What TCRdb holds here is the immuneACCESS table cut down to in-frame rearrangements. Part of the clones is not present; checked against another copy, under half of the missing clones reflect an unresolved V gene, and the others are unexplained. The sample yields tens of thousands of clones; around 87% were counted once. The biggest ten clones account for 10% to 11% of the sample. The trial excluded patients who had a history of autoimmune disease or were on systemic immunosuppression. In every dose cohort, peripheral blood was drawn for TCR sequencing at baseline, cycle 4 day 1, and cycle 7 day 1. The samples were drawn from a first-in-human, open-label, multicenter phase I dose-escalation trial of ivuxolimab. Adults with locally advanced or metastatic head and neck squamous cell, hepatocellular, melanoma or renal cell carcinoma were enrolled in the trial. Before TCR sequencing, CD4+ and CD8+ T cells were separately sorted from peripheral blood.

Sequenced material: CD4+ or CD8+ T cells sorted from blood, taken in a trial of the OX40 agonist ivuxolimab. The origin of this receptor is an adult with an advanced solid tumor such as melanoma, head and neck, liver or kidney cancer. The receptor chain draws on TRBV5-4 and TRBJ2-3; no D gene call is confident. For the CDR3, the sequence is CASSSAARTDTQYF. In nucleotide form, the sequence is TGTGCCAGCAGCTCAGCTGCGCGCACAGATACGCAGTATTTT. The full variable domain, completed from the reference TRBV5-4 and TRBJ2-3 proteins outside the CDR3, reads ETGVTQSPTHLIKTRGQQVTLRCSSQSGHNTVSWYQQALGQGPQFIFQYYREEENGRGNFPPRFSGLQFPNYSSELNVNALELDDSALYLCASSSAARTDTQYFGPGTRLTVL.